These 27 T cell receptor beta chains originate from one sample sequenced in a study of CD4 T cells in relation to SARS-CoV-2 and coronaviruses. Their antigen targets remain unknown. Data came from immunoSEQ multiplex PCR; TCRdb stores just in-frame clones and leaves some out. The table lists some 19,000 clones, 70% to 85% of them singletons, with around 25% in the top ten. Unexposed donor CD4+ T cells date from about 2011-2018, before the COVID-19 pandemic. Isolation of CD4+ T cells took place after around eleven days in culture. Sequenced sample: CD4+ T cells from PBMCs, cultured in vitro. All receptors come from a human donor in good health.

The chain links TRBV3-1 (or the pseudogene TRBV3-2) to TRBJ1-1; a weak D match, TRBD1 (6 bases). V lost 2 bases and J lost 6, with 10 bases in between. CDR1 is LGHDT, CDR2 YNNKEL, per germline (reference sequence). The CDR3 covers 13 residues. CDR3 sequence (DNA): TGTGCCAGCAGCCAAAAACAGGGCTCTGAAGCTTTCTTT. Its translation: CASSQKQGSEAFF.

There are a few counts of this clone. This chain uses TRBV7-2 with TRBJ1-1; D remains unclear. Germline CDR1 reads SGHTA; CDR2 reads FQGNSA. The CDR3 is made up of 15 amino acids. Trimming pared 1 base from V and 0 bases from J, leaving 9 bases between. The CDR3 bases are TGTGCCAGCAGCTTAGTCGGGAGATTGAACACTGAAGCTTTCTTT. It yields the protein CASSLVGRLNTEAFF.

The CDR3 coding sequence is TGTGCCAGCTCACCACCCGAATCTCTAGCGGGCACAGATACGCAGTATTTT. This translates into CASSPPESLAGTDTQYF. The chain uses TRBV18 and TRBJ2-3, with 7 nucleotides matching TRBD2. Germline V gives CDR1 KGHSH, CDR2 LQKENI. Trimming took 0 bases from V and 1 from J; bases not matched to a gene: 7. The CDR3 loop spans 17 amino acids.

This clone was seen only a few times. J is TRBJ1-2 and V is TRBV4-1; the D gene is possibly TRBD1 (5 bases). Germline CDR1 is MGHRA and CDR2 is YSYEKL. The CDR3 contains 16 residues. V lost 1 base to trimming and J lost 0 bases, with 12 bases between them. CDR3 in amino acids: CASSQAGRGTNYGYTF. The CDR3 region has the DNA TGCGCCAGCAGCCAAGCAGGGAGGGGTACTAACTATGGCTACACCTTC.

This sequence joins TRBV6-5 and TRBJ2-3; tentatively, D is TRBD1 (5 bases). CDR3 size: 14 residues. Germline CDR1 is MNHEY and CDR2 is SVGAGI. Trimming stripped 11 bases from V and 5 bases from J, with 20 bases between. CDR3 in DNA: TGTGCCGCTCGGTGGGCAGGGTCATTAGATACGCAGTATTTT. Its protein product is CAARWAGSLDTQYF.

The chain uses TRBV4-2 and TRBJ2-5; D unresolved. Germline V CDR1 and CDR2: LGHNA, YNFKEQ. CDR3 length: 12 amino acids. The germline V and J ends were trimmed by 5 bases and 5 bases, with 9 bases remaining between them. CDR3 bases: TGTGCCAGCAGCGCGACCGGGGAGACCCAGTACTTC. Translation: CASSATGETQYF.

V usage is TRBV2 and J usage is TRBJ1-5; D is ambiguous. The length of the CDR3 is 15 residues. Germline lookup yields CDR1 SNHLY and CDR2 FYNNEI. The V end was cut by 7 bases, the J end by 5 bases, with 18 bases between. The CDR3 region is CASKELSLADQPQHF. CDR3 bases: TGTGCCAGCAAGGAGTTAAGCTTAGCGGATCAGCCCCAGCATTTT.

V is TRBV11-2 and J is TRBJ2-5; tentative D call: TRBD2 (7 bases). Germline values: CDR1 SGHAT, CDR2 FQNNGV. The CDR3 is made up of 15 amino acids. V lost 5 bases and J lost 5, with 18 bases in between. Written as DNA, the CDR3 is TGTGCCAGCAGCCCCGCGGTCGGGGGGCGTGAGACCCAGTACTTC. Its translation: CASSPAVGGRETQYF.

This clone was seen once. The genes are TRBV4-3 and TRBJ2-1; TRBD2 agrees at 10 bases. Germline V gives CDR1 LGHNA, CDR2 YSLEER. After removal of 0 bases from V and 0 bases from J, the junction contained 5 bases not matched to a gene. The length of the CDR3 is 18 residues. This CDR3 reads CASSQDPSGSRSYNEQFF. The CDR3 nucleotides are TGCGCCAGCAGCCAAGATCCTAGCGGGAGTCGCTCCTACAATGAGCAGTTCTTC.

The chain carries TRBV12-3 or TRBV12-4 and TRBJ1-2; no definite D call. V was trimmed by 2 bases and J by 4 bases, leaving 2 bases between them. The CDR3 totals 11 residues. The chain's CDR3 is CASSLSYGYTF. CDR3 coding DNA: TGTGCCAGCAGTTTAAGCTATGGCTACACCTTC.

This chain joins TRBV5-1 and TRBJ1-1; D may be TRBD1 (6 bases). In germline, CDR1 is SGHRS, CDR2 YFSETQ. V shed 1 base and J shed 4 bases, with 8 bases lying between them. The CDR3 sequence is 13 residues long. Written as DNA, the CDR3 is TGCGCCAGCAGCTTGACAGGGACCACTGAAGCTTTCTTT. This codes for CASSLTGTTEAFF. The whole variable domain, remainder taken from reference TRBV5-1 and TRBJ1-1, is KAGVTQTPRYLIKTRGQQVTLSCSPISGHRSVSWYQQTPGQGLQFLFEYFSETQRNKGNFPGRFSGRQFSNSRSEMNVSTLELGDSALYLCASSLTGTTEAFFGQGTRLTVV.

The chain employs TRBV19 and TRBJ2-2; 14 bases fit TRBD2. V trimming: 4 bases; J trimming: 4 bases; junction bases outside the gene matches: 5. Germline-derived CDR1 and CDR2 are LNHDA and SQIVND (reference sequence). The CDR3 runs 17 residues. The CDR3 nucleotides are TGTGCCAGTAGTAGGACTAGCGGGAGGCTGGGCACCGGGGAGCTGTTTTTT. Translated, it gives CASSRTSGRLGTGELFF.

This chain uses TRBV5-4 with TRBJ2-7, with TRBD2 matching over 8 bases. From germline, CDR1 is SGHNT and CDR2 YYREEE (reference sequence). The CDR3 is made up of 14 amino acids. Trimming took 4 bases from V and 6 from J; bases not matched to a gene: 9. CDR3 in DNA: TGTGCCAGCAGCCTATTGGACCGGGAGGGCGAGCAGTACTTC. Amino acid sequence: CASSLLDREGEQYF.

CDR3 loop: CASSSGLEYEQYF. CDR3 bases: TGTGCCAGCAGCTCCGGACTAGAGTACGAGCAGTACTTC. The chain is built from TRBV7-3 and TRBJ2-7; 7 bases match TRBD2. CDR3 length equals 13 residues. Germline assignment: CDR1 SGHTA and CDR2 FQGTGA. With 4 bases clipped from V and 4 bases from J, the junction kept 4 bases outside the gene matches.

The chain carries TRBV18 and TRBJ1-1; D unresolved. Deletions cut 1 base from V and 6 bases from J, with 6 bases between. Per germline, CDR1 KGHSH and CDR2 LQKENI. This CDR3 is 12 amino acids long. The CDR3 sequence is CASSPLTAEAFF. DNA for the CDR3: TGTGCCAGCTCACCACTCACCGCTGAAGCTTTCTTT.

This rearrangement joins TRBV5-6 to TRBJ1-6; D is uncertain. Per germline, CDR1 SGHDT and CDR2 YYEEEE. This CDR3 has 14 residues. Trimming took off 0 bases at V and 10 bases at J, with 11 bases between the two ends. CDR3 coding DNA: TGTGCCAGCAGCTTGGAGGGTCCGGGGTCACCCCTCCACTTT. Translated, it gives CASSLEGPGSPLHF.

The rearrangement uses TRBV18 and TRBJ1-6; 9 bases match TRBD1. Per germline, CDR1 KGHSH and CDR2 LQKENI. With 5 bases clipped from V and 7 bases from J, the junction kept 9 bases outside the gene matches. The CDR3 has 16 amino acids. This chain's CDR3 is CASSTGGDRGNSPLHF. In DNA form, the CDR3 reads TGTGCCAGCTCAACGGGGGGTGACAGGGGGAATTCACCCCTCCACTTT.

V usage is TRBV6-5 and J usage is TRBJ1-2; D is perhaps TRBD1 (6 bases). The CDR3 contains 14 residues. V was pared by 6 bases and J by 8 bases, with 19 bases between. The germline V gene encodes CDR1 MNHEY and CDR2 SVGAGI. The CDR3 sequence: CASRLTGGGGGYTF. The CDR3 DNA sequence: TGTGCCAGCAGGCTTACCGGGGGCGGAGGAGGCTACACCTTC.

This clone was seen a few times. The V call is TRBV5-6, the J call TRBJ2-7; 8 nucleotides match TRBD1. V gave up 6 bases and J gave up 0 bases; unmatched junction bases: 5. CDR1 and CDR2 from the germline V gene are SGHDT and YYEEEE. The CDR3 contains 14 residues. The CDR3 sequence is CASNTGGSSYEQYF. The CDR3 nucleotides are TGTGCCAGCAACACAGGGGGGAGCTCCTACGAGCAGTACTTC.

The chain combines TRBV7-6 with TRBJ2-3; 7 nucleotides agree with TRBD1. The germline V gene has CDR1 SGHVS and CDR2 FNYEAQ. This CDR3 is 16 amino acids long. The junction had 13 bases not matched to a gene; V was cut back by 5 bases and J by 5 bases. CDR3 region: CASSPQGQGVEDTQYF. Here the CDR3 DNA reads TGTGCCAGCAGCCCGCAAGGTCAGGGGGTAGAAGATACGCAGTATTTT.

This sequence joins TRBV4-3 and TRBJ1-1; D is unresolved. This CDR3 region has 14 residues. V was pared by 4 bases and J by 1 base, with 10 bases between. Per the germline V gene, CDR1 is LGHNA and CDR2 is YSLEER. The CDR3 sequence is CASSPPGRNTEAFF. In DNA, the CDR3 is TGCGCCAGCAGCCCACCGGGCAGGAACACTGAAGCTTTCTTT.

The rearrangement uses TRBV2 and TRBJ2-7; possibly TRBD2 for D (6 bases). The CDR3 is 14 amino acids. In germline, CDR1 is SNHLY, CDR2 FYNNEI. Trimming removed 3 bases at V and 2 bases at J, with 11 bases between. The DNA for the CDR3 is TGTGCCAGCAGTGAGGGAGGAGGGGCCTACGAGCAGTACTTC. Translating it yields CASSEGGGAYEQYF.

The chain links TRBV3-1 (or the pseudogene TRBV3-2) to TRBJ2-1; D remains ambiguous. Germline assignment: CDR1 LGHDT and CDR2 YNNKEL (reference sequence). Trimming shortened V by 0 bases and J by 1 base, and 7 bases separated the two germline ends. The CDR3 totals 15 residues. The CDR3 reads CASSQDIGSYNEQFF. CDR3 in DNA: TGTGCCAGCAGCCAAGATATCGGGTCCTACAATGAGCAGTTCTTC.

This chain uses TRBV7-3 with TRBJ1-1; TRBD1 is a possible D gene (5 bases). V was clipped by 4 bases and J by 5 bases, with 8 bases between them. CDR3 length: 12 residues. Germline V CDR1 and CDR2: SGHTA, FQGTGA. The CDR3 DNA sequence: TGTGCCAGCAGCTACAGGTTGACTGAAGCTTTCTTT. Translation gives CASSYRLTEAFF.

In DNA form, the CDR3 reads TGTGCCAGCAGCCAAGGCTACGGGCCAAACTATGGCTACACCTTC. It codes for CASSQGYGPNYGYTF. The V and J genes are TRBV3-1 (or the pseudogene TRBV3-2) and TRBJ1-2; D gene uncertain. The CDR3 is 15 amino acids. Germline CDR1 and CDR2: LGHDT and YNNKEL (reference sequence). V lost 1 base and J lost 2, with 11 bases in between.

The DNA for the CDR3 is TGTGCCAGCTCACCATCAGGTACACGGGGAACTGAAGCTTTCTTT. It yields the protein CASSPSGTRGTEAFF. The chain links TRBV18 to TRBJ1-1; D is uncertain. CDR3 length: 15 amino acids. V dropped 2 bases and J dropped 5 bases, with 15 bases sitting between them. Germline lookup yields CDR1 KGHSH and CDR2 LQKENI. The full variable domain, rest sourced from reference TRBV18 and TRBJ1-1, is NAGVMQNPRHLVRRRGQEARLRCSPMKGHSHVYWYRQLPEEGLKFMVYLQKENIIDESGMPKERFSAEFPKEGPSILRIQQVVRGDSAAYFCASSPSGTRGTEAFFGQGTRLTVV.

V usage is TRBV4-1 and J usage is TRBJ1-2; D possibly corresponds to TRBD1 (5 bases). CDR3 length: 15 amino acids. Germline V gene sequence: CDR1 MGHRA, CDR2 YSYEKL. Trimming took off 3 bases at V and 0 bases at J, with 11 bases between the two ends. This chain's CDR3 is CASSHVQGANYGYTF. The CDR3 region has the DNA TGCGCCAGCAGCCACGTACAAGGGGCTAACTATGGCTACACCTTC.